This TCR beta chain was sequenced during a study of T cell changes during pregnancy in multiple sclerosis. Germline lookup yields CDR1 SGHRS and CDR2 YFSETQ. The V end lost 1 base, the J end lost 3 bases, and 11 bases lay between the germline ends. CDR3 length: 15 amino acids. Here immunoSEQ multiplex PCR was the method, and the copy in TCRdb shows in-frame clones only, minus some. Of fewer than 75,000 clones in the sample, more than 85% were seen once. This sample comprised peripheral blood, obtained after pregnancy. The clonotype originates from a female donor in good health, enrolled as a control in a pregnancy study. The V gene is TRBV5-1, the J gene TRBJ2-4; weak D call: TRBD1 (8 bases). The CDR3 sequence is CASSLTGGGKNIQYF. The CDR3 DNA sequence: TGCGCCAGCAGCTTGACAGGGGGGGGCAAAAACATTCAGTACTTC. Using reference TRBV5-1 and TRBJ2-4 for the parts outside the CDR3, the full variable domain is KAGVTQTPRYLIKTRGQQVTLSCSPISGHRSVSWYQQTPGQGLQFLFEYFSETQRNKGNFPGRFSGRQFSNSRSEMNVSTLELGDSALYLCASSLTGGGKNIQYFGAGTRLSVL.